This T cell receptor (beta chain) was sequenced for a study of long-term antiretroviral therapy in people with HIV. With regard to this clone: One end of the junction is discordant with germline, which a read error may explain.

Researchers report immunoSEQ v3.0 was run at survey level. The table came from immunoSEQ multiplex PCR; TCRdb's copy has only in-frame clones and leaves some out. The sample yields 15,000 to 20,000 clones, 88% seen once. CDR1 is GTSNPN, CDR2 SVGIG, per germline (reference sequence). The CDR3 contains 11 residues. The V call is TRBV30, the J call TRBJ2-7; 7 bases fit TRBD1. The source material was unsorted PBMCs, sampled 6.9 years after starting antiretroviral therapy. This sequence originates from a man aged 50 to 59 with HIV. CDR3 DNA sequence: TGTGCCTGGAGGAGACAGGGTGCGAGCGGTTTC. It translates to CAWRRQGASGF.